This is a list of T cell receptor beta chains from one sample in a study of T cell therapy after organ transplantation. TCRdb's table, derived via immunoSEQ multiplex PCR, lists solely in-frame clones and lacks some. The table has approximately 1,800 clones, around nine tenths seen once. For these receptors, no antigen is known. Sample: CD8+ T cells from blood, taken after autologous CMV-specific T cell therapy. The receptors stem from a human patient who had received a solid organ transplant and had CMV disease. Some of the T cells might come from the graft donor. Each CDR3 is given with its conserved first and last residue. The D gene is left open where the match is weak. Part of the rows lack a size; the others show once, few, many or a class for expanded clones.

CDR3aa: CASSLTSRGATDTQYF
CDR3nt: TGTGCCAGCAGCTTAACGAGTCGGGGGGCTACAGATACGCAGTATTTT
j_gene: TRBJ2-3
abundance: .
v_gene: TRBV7-3
d_gene: .

CDR3aa: CAWSVVAGETDEQFF
CDR3nt: TGTGCCTGGAGTGTAGTAGCGGGAGAGACCGATGAGCAGTTCTTC
j_gene: TRBJ2-1
abundance: .
v_gene: TRBV30
d_gene: TRBD2

CDR3aa: CASSDRDYEQYF
CDR3nt: TGTGCCAGCAGTGACAGGGACTACGAGCAGTACTTC
j_gene: TRBJ2-7
abundance: .
v_gene: TRBV2
d_gene: .

CDR3aa: CASSEGLGYGYTF
CDR3nt: TGTGCCAGCAGTGAGGGTCTGGGCTATGGCTACACCTTC
j_gene: TRBJ1-2
abundance: .
v_gene: TRBV2
d_gene: .

CDR3aa: CASSAGHTDTQYF
CDR3nt: TGTGCCAGCAGCGCCGGACACACAGATACGCAGTATTTT
j_gene: TRBJ2-3
abundance: few
v_gene: TRBV9
d_gene: .

CDR3aa: CASSQLDSYGYTF
CDR3nt: TGTGCCAGCAGCCAGCTGGACTCTTATGGCTACACCTTC
j_gene: TRBJ1-2
abundance: once
v_gene: TRBV7-8
d_gene: .

CDR3aa: CAWSIIQGGYGYTF
CDR3nt: TGTGCCTGGAGTATAATTCAGGGGGGGTATGGCTACACCTTC
j_gene: TRBJ1-2
abundance: .
v_gene: TRBV30
d_gene: TRBD1

CDR3aa: CASSYSPGTNYEQYF
CDR3nt: TGTGCCAGCAGTTACTCTCCCGGGACCAACTACGAGCAGTACTTC
j_gene: TRBJ2-7
abundance: .
v_gene: TRBV6-5
d_gene: .

CDR3aa: CASRIGLAPHYEQYF
CDR3nt: TGTGCCAGCAGAATCGGCCTAGCGCCTCACTACGAGCAGTACTTC
j_gene: TRBJ2-7
abundance: once
v_gene: TRBV7-2
d_gene: .

CDR3aa: CASSRRPGAQYF
CDR3nt: TGTGCCAGCAGCCGCAGACCCGGAGCCCAGTACTTC
j_gene: TRBJ2-5
abundance: .
v_gene: TRBV27
d_gene: .

CDR3aa: CASFPPAKNIQYF
CDR3nt: TGTGCCAGTTTCCCTCCGGCTAAAAACATTCAGTACTTC
j_gene: TRBJ2-4
abundance: .
v_gene: TRBV28
d_gene: .

CDR3aa: CASSLRDDTEAFF
CDR3nt: TGTGCCAGCAGCTTAAGGGACGACACTGAAGCTTTCTTT
j_gene: TRBJ1-1
abundance: .
v_gene: TRBV7-2
d_gene: .

CDR3aa: CASSDSPYNSPLHF
CDR3nt: TGTGCCAGCTCTGACAGTCCATATAATTCACCCCTCCACTTT
j_gene: TRBJ1-6
abundance: .
v_gene: TRBV18
d_gene: .

CDR3aa: CASSLGRAANNEQFF
CDR3nt: TGTGCCAGCAGCTTAGGGCGGGCCGCTAATAATGAGCAGTTCTTC
j_gene: TRBJ2-1
abundance: .
v_gene: TRBV7-9
d_gene: .

CDR3aa: CSVGLLGQATDTQYF
CDR3nt: TGCAGCGTTGGGTTGCTGGGACAGGCCACAGATACGCAGTATTTT
j_gene: TRBJ2-3
abundance: .
v_gene: TRBV29-1
d_gene: TRBD1

CDR3aa: CASSPETGLSSYEQYF
CDR3nt: TGTGCCAGCAGTCCCGAGACAGGGCTCTCCTCCTACGAGCAGTACTTC
j_gene: TRBJ2-7
abundance: .
v_gene: TRBV28
d_gene: TRBD1

CDR3aa: CASSLGTGGAGADTRAFF
CDR3nt: TGTGCCAGCAGTTTAGGGACAGGGGGCGCGGGGGCGGACACTAGAGCTTTCTTT
j_gene: TRBJ1-1
abundance: once
v_gene: TRBV28
d_gene: TRBD1

CDR3aa: CASSFVGRQDNSYEQYF
CDR3nt: TGTGCCAGCAGCTTCGTGGGTAGACAGGACAACTCCTACGAGCAGTACTTC
j_gene: TRBJ2-7
abundance: .
v_gene: TRBV7-9
d_gene: .

CDR3aa: CASSYSGPPTGEQYF
CDR3nt: TGTGCCAGCAGTTACTCCGGACCCCCTACGGGCGAGCAGTACTTC
j_gene: TRBJ2-7
abundance: .
v_gene: TRBV6-6
d_gene: .

CDR3aa: CASSPSASSYEQYF
CDR3nt: TGTGCCAGCAGTCCCTCCGCGAGCTCCTACGAGCAGTACTTC
j_gene: TRBJ2-7
abundance: .
v_gene: TRBV27
d_gene: .

CDR3aa: CAWNSAGDEQYF
CDR3nt: TGTGCCTGGAACTCAGCGGGAGACGAGCAGTACTTC
j_gene: TRBJ2-7
abundance: .
v_gene: TRBV30
d_gene: TRBD2

CDR3aa: CASSLPGDSNQPQHF
CDR3nt: TGTGCCAGCAGTTTACCAGGGGACAGCAATCAGCCCCAGCATTTT
j_gene: TRBJ1-5
abundance: .
v_gene: TRBV28
d_gene: .